This T cell receptor (beta chain) appears in the sequencing data of a study of blood T cell repertoires in COVID-19. Turning to the study itself: PBMCs, B-cell-depleted T cells, or T cells were the source of the cDNA or gDNA that made up the material.

In the study's own analysis: Using reference gene primer amplification, nucleated cell counts were estimated. Assay: immunoSEQ multiplex PCR; the TCRdb copy retains only in-frame clones and omits some. V and J calls and clone size are those listed in that table; D and trimming were worked out from the DNA. The table lists under 130,000 clones, 88% of them singletons. Source material: peripheral blood. This receptor was taken from a human donor in a cohort sampled during active COVID-19.

Written as DNA, the CDR3 is TGCGCCAGCAGCTTCGATGGACTAGCGGGGGCTAGCTCCTACAATGAGCAGTTCTTC. Translation: CASSFDGLAGASSYNEQFF. The gene calls are TRBV5-1 and TRBJ2-1, with 13 positions matching TRBD2. The CDR3 sequence is 19 residues long. Germline CDR1 SGHRS, CDR2 YFSETQ. The V and J ends lost 2 bases and 0 bases, in that order; junction bases with no gene match: 8.